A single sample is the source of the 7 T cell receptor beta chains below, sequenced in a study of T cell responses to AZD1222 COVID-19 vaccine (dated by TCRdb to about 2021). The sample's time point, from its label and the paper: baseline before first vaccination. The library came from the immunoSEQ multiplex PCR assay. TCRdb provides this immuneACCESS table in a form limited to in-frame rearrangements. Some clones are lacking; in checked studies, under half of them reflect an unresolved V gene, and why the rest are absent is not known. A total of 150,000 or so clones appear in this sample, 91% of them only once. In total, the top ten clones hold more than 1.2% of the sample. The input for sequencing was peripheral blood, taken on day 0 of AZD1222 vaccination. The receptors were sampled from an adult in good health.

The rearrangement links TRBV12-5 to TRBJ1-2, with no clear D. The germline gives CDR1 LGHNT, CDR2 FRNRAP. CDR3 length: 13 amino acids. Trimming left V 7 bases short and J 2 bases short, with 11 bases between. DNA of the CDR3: TGTGCTAGTGTTTCCTCAACGAACTATGGCTACACCTTC. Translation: CASVSSTNYGYTF.

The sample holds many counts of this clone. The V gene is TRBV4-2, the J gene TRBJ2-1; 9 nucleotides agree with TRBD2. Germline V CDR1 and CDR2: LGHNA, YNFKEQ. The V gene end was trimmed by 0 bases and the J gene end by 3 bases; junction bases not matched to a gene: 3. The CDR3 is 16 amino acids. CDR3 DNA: TGTGCCAGCAGCCAAGAGGGAGCGGGAGGCTACAATGAGCAGTTCTTC. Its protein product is CASSQEGAGGYNEQFF.

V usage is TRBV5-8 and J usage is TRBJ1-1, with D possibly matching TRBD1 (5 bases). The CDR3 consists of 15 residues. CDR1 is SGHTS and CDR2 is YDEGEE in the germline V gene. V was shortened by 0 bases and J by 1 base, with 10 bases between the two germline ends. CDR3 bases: TGTGCCAGCAGCTTGGCTCGAACAGGGAACACTGAAGCTTTCTTT. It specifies CASSLARTGNTEAFF. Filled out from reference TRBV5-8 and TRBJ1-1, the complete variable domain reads EAGVTQSPTHLIKTRGQQATLRCSPISGHTSVYWYQQALGLGLQFLLWYDEGEERNRGNFPPRFSGRQFPNYSSELNVNALELEDSALYLCASSLARTGNTEAFFGQGTRLTVV.

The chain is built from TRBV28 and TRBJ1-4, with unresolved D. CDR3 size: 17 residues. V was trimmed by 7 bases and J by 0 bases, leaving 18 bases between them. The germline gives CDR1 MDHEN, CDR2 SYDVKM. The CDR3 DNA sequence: TGTGCCAGCACCACCTTTTCACACCGGACAACTAATGAAAAACTGTTTTTT. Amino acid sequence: CASTTFSHRTTNEKLFF.

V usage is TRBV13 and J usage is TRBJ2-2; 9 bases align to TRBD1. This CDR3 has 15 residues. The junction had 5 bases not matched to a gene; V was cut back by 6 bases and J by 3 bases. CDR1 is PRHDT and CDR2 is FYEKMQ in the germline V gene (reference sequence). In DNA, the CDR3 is TGTGCCAGCAGGGGGACAGGGCGGGACACCGGGGAGCTGTTTTTT. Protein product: CASRGTGRDTGELFF.

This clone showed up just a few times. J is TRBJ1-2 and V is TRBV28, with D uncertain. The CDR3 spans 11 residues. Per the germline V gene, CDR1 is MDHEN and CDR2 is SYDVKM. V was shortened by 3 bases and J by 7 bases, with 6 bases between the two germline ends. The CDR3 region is CASSFDLGYTF. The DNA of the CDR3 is TGTGCCAGCAGTTTTGACCTTGGCTACACCTTC.

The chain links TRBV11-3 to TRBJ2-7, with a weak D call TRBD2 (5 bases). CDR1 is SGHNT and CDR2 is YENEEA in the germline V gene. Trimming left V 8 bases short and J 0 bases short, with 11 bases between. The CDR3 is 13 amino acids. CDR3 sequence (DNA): TGTGCCAGCCGGGCCGGGAACTCCTACGAGCAGTACTTC. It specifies CASRAGNSYEQYF.